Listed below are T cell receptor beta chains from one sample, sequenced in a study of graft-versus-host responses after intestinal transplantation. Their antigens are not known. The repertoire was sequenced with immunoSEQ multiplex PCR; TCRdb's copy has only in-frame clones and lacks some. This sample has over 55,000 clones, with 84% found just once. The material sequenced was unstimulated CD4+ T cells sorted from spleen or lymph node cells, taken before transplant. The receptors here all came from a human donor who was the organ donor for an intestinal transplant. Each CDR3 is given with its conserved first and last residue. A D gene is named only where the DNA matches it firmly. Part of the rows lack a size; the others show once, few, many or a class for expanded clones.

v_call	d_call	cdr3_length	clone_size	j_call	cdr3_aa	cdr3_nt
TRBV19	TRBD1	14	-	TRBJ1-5	CASSLEGAVRPQHF	TGTGCCAGTAGTCTCGAGGGGGCCGTGAGGCCCCAGCATTTT
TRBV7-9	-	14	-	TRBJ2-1	CASSLVASSTEQFF	TGTGCCAGCAGCTTAGTAGCGTCTAGCACTGAGCAGTTCTTC
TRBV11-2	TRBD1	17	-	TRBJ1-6	CASSLVGTGSQGPPLHF	TGTGCCAGCAGCTTAGTTGGGACAGGGTCGCAGGGGCCACCCCTCCACTTT
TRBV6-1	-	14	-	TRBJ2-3	CASSPGLLTDTQYF	TGTGCCAGCAGCCCGGGACTCCTCACAGATACGCAGTATTTT
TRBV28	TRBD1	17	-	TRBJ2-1	CASSLFPGDSSYNEQFF	TGTGCCAGCAGTTTATTTCCAGGGGACAGCTCCTACAATGAGCAGTTCTTC
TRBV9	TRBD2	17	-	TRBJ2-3	CASSVAGGPRTGDTQYF	TGTGCCAGCAGCGTAGCGGGGGGGCCGAGGACTGGGGATACGCAGTATTTT
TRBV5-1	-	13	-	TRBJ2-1	CASSLYRDDEQFF	TGCGCCAGCAGCTTGTACAGGGATGATGAGCAGTTCTTC
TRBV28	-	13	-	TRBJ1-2	CASARSTNYGYTF	TGTGCCAGTGCACGTTCTACTAACTATGGCTACACCTTC
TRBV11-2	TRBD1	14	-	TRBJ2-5	CASSLGQLQETQYF	TGTGCCAGCAGCCTGGGACAGCTCCAAGAGACCCAGTACTTC
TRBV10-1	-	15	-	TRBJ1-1	CASSTSRRGGTEAFF	TGCGCCAGCAGCACCAGTAGACGCGGGGGTACTGAAGCTTTCTTT
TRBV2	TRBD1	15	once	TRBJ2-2	CASRPTGGSTGELFF	TGTGCCAGCAGGCCAACAGGGGGCAGTACCGGGGAGCTGTTTTTT
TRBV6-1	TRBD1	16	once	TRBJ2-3	CASSEAIGQGAHTQYF	TGTGCCAGCAGTGAAGCGATCGGACAGGGGGCGCATACGCAGTATTTT
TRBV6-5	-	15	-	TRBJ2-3	CASSLLAASTDTQYF	TGTGCCAGCAGTTTACTAGCAGCTAGCACAGATACGCAGTATTTT
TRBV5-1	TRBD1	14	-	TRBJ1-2	CASSRTGGNYGYTF	TGCGCCAGCAGCCGGACAGGGGGCAACTATGGCTACACCTTC
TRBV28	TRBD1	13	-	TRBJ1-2	CASWGQGGYGYTF	TGTGCCAGCTGGGGACAGGGTGGGTATGGCTACACCTTC
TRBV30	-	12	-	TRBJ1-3	CAWSPGGNTIYF	TGTGCCTGGAGTCCAGGGGGAAACACCATATATTTT
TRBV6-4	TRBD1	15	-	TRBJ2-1	CASSWTGGRYNEQFF	TGTGCCAGCAGCTGGACAGGGGGTCGATACAATGAGCAGTTCTTC
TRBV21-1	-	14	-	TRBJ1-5	CASRQARVPQPQHF	TGTGCCAGCAGACAGGCCCGGGTACCGCAGCCCCAGCATTTT
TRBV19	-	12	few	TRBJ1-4	CATEQGNEKLFF	TGTGCCACCGAACAGGGTAATGAAAAACTGTTTTTT
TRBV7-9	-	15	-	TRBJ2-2	CASSPELIENGELFF	TGTGCCAGCAGCCCCGAGCTTATTGAAAACGGGGAGCTGTTTTTT
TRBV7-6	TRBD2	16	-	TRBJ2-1	CASSSDSGIGANEQFF	TGTGCCAGCAGCTCCGATAGCGGGATAGGGGCCAATGAGCAGTTCTTC
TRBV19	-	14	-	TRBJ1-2	CASSRNQGRYGYTF	TGTGCCAGTAGTCGAAATCAGGGGCGGTATGGCTACACCTTC
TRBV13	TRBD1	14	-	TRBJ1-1	CASSSGQANTEAFF	TGTGCCAGCAGCTCTGGACAGGCCAACACTGAAGCTTTCTTT
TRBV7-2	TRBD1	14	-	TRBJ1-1	CASSLQGANTEAFF	TGTGCCAGCAGCTTACAGGGGGCGAACACTGAAGCTTTCTTT
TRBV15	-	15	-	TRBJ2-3	CATRRAPRGTDTQYF	TGTGCCACCAGACGTGCCCCCCGGGGCACAGATACGCAGTATTTT
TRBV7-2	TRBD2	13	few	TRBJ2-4	CASSLRGGDIQYF	TGTGCCAGCAGCTTACGGGGGGGAGACATTCAGTACTTC
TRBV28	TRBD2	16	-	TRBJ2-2	CASSLTSGGVSGELFF	TGTGCCAGCAGTCTGACTAGCGGGGGGGTTAGCGGGGAGCTGTTTTTT
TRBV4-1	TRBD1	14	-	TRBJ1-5	CASRDRYSNQPQHF	TGCGCCAGCAGGGACAGGTATAGCAATCAGCCCCAGCATTTT
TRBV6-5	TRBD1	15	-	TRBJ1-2	CASSRTRTGQNGYTF	TGTGCCAGCAGCCGTACTCGGACAGGGCAAAATGGCTACACCTTC
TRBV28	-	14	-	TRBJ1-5	CASIGQGNNQPQHF	TGTGCCAGTATTGGGCAGGGCAACAATCAGCCCCAGCATTTT
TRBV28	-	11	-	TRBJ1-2	CASFDSYGYTF	TGTGCCAGCTTCGACAGCTATGGCTACACCTTC
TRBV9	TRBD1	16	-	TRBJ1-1	CASSVGTGGMNTEAFF	TGTGCCAGCAGCGTAGGGACAGGGGGCATGAACACTGAAGCTTTCTTT
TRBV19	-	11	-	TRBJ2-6	CASSFNRELTF	TGTGCCAGTAGTTTTAACAGGGAGCTGACTTTC
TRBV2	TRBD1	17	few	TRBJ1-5	CASSRLTGEGANQPQHF	TGTGCCAGCAGTCGACTGACAGGGGAGGGGGCCAATCAGCCCCAGCATTTT
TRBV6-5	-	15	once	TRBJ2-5	CASSYSRGPKETQYF	TGTGCCAGCAGTTACTCGCGGGGGCCCAAAGAGACCCAGTACTTC
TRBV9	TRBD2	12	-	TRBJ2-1	CASSVESGGVFF	TGTGCCAGCAGCGTGGAGAGCGGGGGGGTTTTCTTC
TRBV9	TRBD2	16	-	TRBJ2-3	CASSVEISGGTDTQYF	TGTGCCAGCAGCGTAGAGATTAGCGGGGGAACAGATACGCAGTATTTT
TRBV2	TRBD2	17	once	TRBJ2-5	CASSEAGGLVRSETQYF	TGTGCCAGCAGTGAAGCGGGGGGGTTGGTGCGTTCTGAGACCCAGTACTTC
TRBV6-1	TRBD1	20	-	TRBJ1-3	CASSDAGTGLLDIQGNTIYF	TGTGCCAGCAGTGACGCTGGGACAGGGTTATTGGATATCCAAGGAAACACCATATATTTT
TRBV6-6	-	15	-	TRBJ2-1	CASTSGGGRRNEQFF	TGTGCCAGCACCTCGGGTGGGGGCCGGCGCAATGAGCAGTTCTTC
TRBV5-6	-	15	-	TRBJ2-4	CASSFTSGAKNIQYF	TGTGCCAGCAGCTTTACTTCGGGGGCCAAAAACATTCAGTACTTC
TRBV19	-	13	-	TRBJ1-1	CASSRYRNTEAFF	TGTGCCAGTAGTCGGTACAGAAACACTGAAGCTTTCTTT